These T cell receptor beta chains were read from a single sample in a study of cytomegalovirus exposure and HLA in healthy donors. The repertoire was sequenced with immunoSEQ multiplex PCR; TCRdb's copy has only in-frame clones and lacks some. The profile covers fewer than 120,000 clones, with approximately 84% appearing a single time and more than 1.5% taken by the ten largest. The material sequenced was PBMCs. These receptors were obtained from a middle-aged man in good health and CMV-seronegative. Both conserved end residues are part of each CDR3. Each record gives: clone size, D gene, J gene, V gene, CDR3 DNA, CDR3 protein. A D gene is named only where the DNA matches it firmly. Clone size is shown for a subset of rows, as once, few, many or a class of expanded clone.

>few|.|TRBJ1-4|TRBV6-5
TGTGCCAGCAGTTACGGAGCAACTAATGAAAAACTGTTTTTT
CASSYGATNEKLFF
>.|TRBD1|TRBJ2-7|TRBV19
TGTGCCAGTAGTCGCTCTACCGGGACAGGAGTCTACGAGCAGTACTTC
CASSRSTGTGVYEQYF
>.|.|TRBJ2-3|TRBV14
TGTGCCAGCAGCCTGTCGGGGACAGATACGCAGTATTTT
CASSLSGTDTQYF
>.|TRBD1|TRBJ1-6|TRBV11-2
TGTGCCAGCAGCCGCCTCGGACAGGGAAATTCACCCCTCCACTTT
CASSRLGQGNSPLHF
>.|.|TRBJ2-3|TRBV5-1
TGCGCCAGCAGCTTCAGCGGACGAGGGGATACGCAGTATTTT
CASSFSGRGDTQYF
>.|.|TRBJ2-5|TRBV7-9
TGTGCCAGCAGCTTAGCCGCAGGGGGAGGAGAGACCCAGTACTTC
CASSLAAGGGETQYF
>.|TRBD1|TRBJ1-2|TRBV5-4
TGTGCCAGCAGCTTGGGGGACAGTGTTGGCTACACCTTC
CASSLGDSVGYTF
>.|.|TRBJ1-3|TRBV6-1
TGTGCCGCTAGCCTTGATGACTCTGGAAACACCATATATTTT
CAASLDDSGNTIYF
>.|TRBD2|TRBJ2-7|TRBV12-5
TGTGCTAGTGGTTTGGCTAGCGGGGCCTACGAGCAGTACTTC
CASGLASGAYEQYF
>.|TRBD1|TRBJ1-1|TRBV18
TGTGCCAGCTCACAACAGGGGGCTTTTAGTATGAACACTGAAGCTTTCTTT
CASSQQGAFSMNTEAFF
>.|.|TRBJ1-6|TRBV4-3
TGCGCCAGCAGCCAAGATTCAGGGCGTCAATCACCCCTCCACTTT
CASSQDSGRQSPLHF
>.|.|TRBJ2-3|TRBV28
TGTGCCAGCAGGGGCCGGCGTACAGATACGCAGTATTTT
CASRGRRTDTQYF
>.|TRBD1|TRBJ1-1|TRBV7-9
TGTGCCAGCAGCCCATACAGGGGGCAGGGTTGGAACACTGAAGCTTTCTTT
CASSPYRGQGWNTEAFF
>.|TRBD2|TRBJ2-5|TRBV5-1
TGCGCCAGCAGCTTGGAGGCGGGGGGGAGTGAGACCCAGTACTTC
CASSLEAGGSETQYF
>.|.|TRBJ1-1|TRBV7-9
TGTGCCAGCAGCTTACATTCAGGACTCCCGAACACTGAAGCTTTCTTT
CASSLHSGLPNTEAFF
>medium-sized|.|TRBJ1-2|TRBV18
TGTGCCAGCTCACCTCCGACAGAGAGCTATGGCTACACCTTC
CASSPPTESYGYTF
>.|.|TRBJ2-3|TRBV5-1
TGCGCCAGCAGGCAGGAAGGAACAGATACGCAGTATTTT
CASRQEGTDTQYF
>.|.|TRBJ2-7|TRBV6-5
TGTGCCAGCAGGGGGGCCTCCGTGGAGCAGTACTTC
CASRGASVEQYF
>.|.|TRBJ1-1|TRBV5-4
TGTGCCAGCAGCTTGGATCTCAGCACTGAAGCTTTCTTT
CASSLDLSTEAFF
>.|.|TRBJ1-1|TRBV28
TGTGCCAGCAGTTTCGAAGGGGTTGAAGCTTTCTTT
CASSFEGVEAFF
>few|.|TRBJ2-2|TRBV5-1
TGCGCCAGCAGCTGGAGACAGGGAGGCACCGGGGAGCTGTTTTTT
CASSWRQGGTGELFF
>.|.|TRBJ1-4|TRBV4-2
TGTGCCAGCAGCCCTAGAAAAGAAAAACTGTTTTTT
CASSPRKEKLFF
>once|TRBD1|TRBJ2-3|TRBV5-4
TGTGCCAGCAGCTCATGGACAGGGGGCCAGGTAGATACGCAGTATTTT
CASSSWTGGQVDTQYF
>once|.|TRBJ2-7|TRBV7-2
TGTGCCAGCAGCTTGGGGAGGGGGAGGGAGCAGTACTTC
CASSLGRGREQYF
>.|TRBD1|TRBJ2-1|TRBV30
TGTGCCTGGCAGACAGGGCATGAGCAGTTCTTC
CAWQTGHEQFF
>.|TRBD1|TRBJ2-2|TRBV5-4
TGTGCCAGCAGCTTAAAGGGGGCGCGGGCCGGGGAGCTGTTTTTT
CASSLKGARAGELFF
>.|.|TRBJ1-1|TRBV19
TGTGCCAGTAGTCCTCGCGGATTGAACACTGAAGCTTTCTTT
CASSPRGLNTEAFF
>.|.|TRBJ1-1|TRBV7-2
TGTGCCAGCAGCTTAAAAACAGGGTTCATGAACACTGAAGCTTTCTTT
CASSLKTGFMNTEAFF
>few|TRBD1|TRBJ2-7|TRBV29-1
TGCAGCGTTCAAAGACAGGGTGGCGACGAGCAGTACTTC
CSVQRQGGDEQYF
>.|.|TRBJ1-1|TRBV6-1
TGTGCCAGCAGGATTACAGGCGGTGAAGCTTTCTTT
CASRITGGEAFF
>.|.|TRBJ1-6|TRBV4-1
TGCGCCAGCAGCGACGACAGCAGGCCCCTCCACTTT
CASSDDSRPLHF
>.|.|TRBJ2-7|TRBV7-8
TGTGCCAGCAGCTTAGCGGGCCCCACCTACGAGCAGTACTTC
CASSLAGPTYEQYF
>.|TRBD1|TRBJ2-7|TRBV2
TGTGCCAGCAGTCAGGGACAGGTTCCTCTAAAGTACTTC
CASSQGQVPLKYF
>.|TRBD1|TRBJ1-5|TRBV2
TGTGCCAGCAACCAGGGACAGGGGAAGAATCAGCCCCAGCATTTT
CASNQGQGKNQPQHF
>.|.|TRBJ1-1|TRBV2
TGTGCCAGCAGTACCCTCAGTCAAGCTTTCTTT
CASSTLSQAFF
>once|TRBD1|TRBJ2-7|TRBV6-5
TGTGCCAGCAGTTACGGACAGGGGGTCCGGGAGCAGTACTTC
CASSYGQGVREQYF
>.|TRBD1|TRBJ1-2|TRBV28
TGTGCCAGCACTATACAGGGGGCGCGGGGCTACACCTTC
CASTIQGARGYTF
>.|.|TRBJ1-2|TRBV6-5
TGTGCCAGCAGTTACCTCTCGGGGGACTATGGCTACACCTTC
CASSYLSGDYGYTF
>.|TRBD1|TRBJ2-1|TRBV7-2
TGTGCCAGCAGCGGGGGACAGATGCAGTTCTTC
CASSGGQMQFF
>.|.|TRBJ1-2|TRBV10-3
TGTGCCATCAGTGAGTCCACAGGGCAAGCTAACTATGGCTACACCTTC
CAISESTGQANYGYTF
>.|.|TRBJ1-5|TRBV19
TGTGCCAGTAGTATGAGGTCCGGGTATCAGCCCCAGCATTTT
CASSMRSGYQPQHF
>.|.|TRBJ2-1|TRBV30
TGTGCCTGGGATCCGGACTCGCGAGACCGGGAGCAGTTCTTC
CAWDPDSRDREQFF
>.|.|TRBJ2-5|TRBV27
TGTGCCAGCAGTTTAAATCCGCTGGGGCTTGAGACCCAGTACTTC
CASSLNPLGLETQYF
>.|.|TRBJ1-1|TRBV7-9
TGTGCCAGCAGCTTAAGGGGCGATGGCACTGAAGCTTTCTTT
CASSLRGDGTEAFF
>.|.|TRBJ1-2|TRBV27
TGTGCCAGCAGTTTAAGACAGGCGGGCTATGGCTACACCTTC
CASSLRQAGYGYTF
>.|.|TRBJ1-3|TRBV6-6
TGTGCCAGCAGTCCCGGGAATTCTGGAAACACCATATATTTT
CASSPGNSGNTIYF
>once|.|TRBJ1-1|TRBV2
TGTGCCAGCAGTGAAGGGCCTTTTAAACTGAACACTGAAGCTTTCTTT
CASSEGPFKLNTEAFF
>.|.|TRBJ1-5|TRBV6-1
TGTGCCAGCCGCGGCCGGGACACCCTAAATCAGCCCCAGCATTTT
CASRGRDTLNQPQHF
>.|TRBD1|TRBJ1-2|TRBV28
TGTGCCAGCAGCCCACAGGGGGCCGGCTATGGCTACACCTTC
CASSPQGAGYGYTF
>.|TRBD2|TRBJ2-1|TRBV4-2
TGTGCCAGCAGCCAAGAGGGTAGCGGGGGGCCTTACAATGAGCAGTTCTTC
CASSQEGSGGPYNEQFF
>.|.|TRBJ1-2|TRBV5-6
TGTGCCAGCAGCCTCAGGGAATTTGGCTACACCTTC
CASSLREFGYTF
>few|.|TRBJ1-4|TRBV2
TGTGCCAGCAGTGAGCGAGCTAATGAAAAACTGTTTTTT
CASSERANEKLFF
>few|TRBD2|TRBJ2-2|TRBV11-2
TGTGCCAGCAGCTTAGCTAGCGGGGGGGCCGGGGAGCTGTTTTTT
CASSLASGGAGELFF
>.|TRBD2|TRBJ2-1|TRBV7-2
TGTGCCAGCAGCTGGGGGAGGGGAGATGAGCAGTTCTTC
CASSWGRGDEQFF
>.|TRBD1|TRBJ1-2|TRBV28
TGTGCCAGCAGTGCGTCCGGGACAGGGGATGATGGCTACACCTTC
CASSASGTGDDGYTF
>.|.|TRBJ1-1|TRBV19
TGTGCCAGTAGTACCAAAGGCGGGGTAGACACTGAAGCTTTCTTT
CASSTKGGVDTEAFF